These 2 T cell receptor beta chains were sequenced from one sample in a study of T cell changes during pregnancy in multiple sclerosis. Sequencing was performed with immunoSEQ multiplex PCR; in TCRdb, only in-frame clones are kept and a portion is missing. The sample lists about 14,000 clones, roughly 80% occurring once. Sequencing was performed on CD8+ T cells from peripheral blood mononuclear cells, taken after pregnancy. Receptors were obtained from a female donor in good health, enrolled as a control in a pregnancy study.

CDR3 nucleotides: TGTGCCAGCAGTTACTCGGAGGGACCCCGTGAGCAGTTCTTC. Translation: CASSYSEGPREQFF. The chain couples TRBV6-5 to TRBJ2-1, with a possible D match to TRBD2 (6 bases). This CDR3 has 14 residues. Germline assignment: CDR1 MNHEY and CDR2 SVGAGI. The V end was cut by 0 bases, the J end by 9 bases, with 12 bases between.

The rearrangement links TRBV27 to TRBJ1-4; 9 nucleotides agree with TRBD1. CDR1 and CDR2 from the germline V gene are MNHEY and SMNVEV (reference sequence). This CDR3 has 16 amino acids. Trimming at V came to 3 bases and at J to 7 bases, leaving 9 bases not matched to a gene. The CDR3 spells CASSFGTGRMGEKLFF. The CDR3 DNA sequence: TGTGCCAGCAGTTTCGGGACAGGGCGGATGGGTGAAAAACTGTTTTTT.